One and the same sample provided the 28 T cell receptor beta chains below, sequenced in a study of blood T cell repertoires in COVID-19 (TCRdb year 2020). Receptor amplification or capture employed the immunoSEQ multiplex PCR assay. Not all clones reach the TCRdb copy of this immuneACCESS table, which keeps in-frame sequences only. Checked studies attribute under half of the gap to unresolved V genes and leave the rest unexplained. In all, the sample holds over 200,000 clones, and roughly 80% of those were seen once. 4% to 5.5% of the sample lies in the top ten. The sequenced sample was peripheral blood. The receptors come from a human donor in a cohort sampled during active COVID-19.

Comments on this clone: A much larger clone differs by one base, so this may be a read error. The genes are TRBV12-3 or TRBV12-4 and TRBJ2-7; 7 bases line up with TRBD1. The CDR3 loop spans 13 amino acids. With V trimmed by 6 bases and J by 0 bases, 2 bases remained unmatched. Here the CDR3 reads CASSDRDSYEQYF. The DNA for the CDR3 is TGTGCCAGCAGCGACAGGGACTCCTACGAGCAGTACTTC.

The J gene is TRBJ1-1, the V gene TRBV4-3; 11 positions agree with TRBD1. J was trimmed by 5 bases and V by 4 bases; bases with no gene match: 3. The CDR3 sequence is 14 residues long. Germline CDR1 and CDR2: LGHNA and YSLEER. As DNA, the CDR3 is TGCGCCAGCAGCCTGGGACAGGGGGTTACTGAAGCTTTCTTT. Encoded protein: CASSLGQGVTEAFF.

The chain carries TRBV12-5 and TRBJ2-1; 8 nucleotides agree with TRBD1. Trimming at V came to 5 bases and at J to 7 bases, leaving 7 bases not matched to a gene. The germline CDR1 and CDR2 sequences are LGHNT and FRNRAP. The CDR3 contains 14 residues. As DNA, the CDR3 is TGTGCTAGTGGTCCGACAGGGGCGGGGAATGAGCAGTTCTTC. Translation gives CASGPTGAGNEQFF.

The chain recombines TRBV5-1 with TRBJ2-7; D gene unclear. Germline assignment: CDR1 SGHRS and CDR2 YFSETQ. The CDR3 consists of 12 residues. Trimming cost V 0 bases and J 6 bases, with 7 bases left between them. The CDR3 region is CASSLGGVEQYF. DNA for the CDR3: TGCGCCAGCAGCTTGGGCGGAGTCGAGCAGTACTTC.

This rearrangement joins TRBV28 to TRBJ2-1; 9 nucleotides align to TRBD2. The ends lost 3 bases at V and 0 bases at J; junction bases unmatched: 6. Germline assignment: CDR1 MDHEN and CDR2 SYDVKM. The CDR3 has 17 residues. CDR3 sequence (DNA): TGTGCCAGCAGTTTCCCCTCTAGCGGGGTCTCCTACAATGAGCAGTTCTTC. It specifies CASSFPSSGVSYNEQFF.

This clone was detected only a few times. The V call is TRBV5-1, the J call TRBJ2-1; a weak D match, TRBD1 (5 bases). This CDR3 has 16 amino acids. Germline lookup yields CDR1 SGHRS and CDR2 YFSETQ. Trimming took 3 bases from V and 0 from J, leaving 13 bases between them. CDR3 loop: CASSSQVTSSYNEQFF. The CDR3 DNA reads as TGCGCCAGCAGCTCACAGGTGACGAGCTCCTACAATGAGCAGTTCTTC.

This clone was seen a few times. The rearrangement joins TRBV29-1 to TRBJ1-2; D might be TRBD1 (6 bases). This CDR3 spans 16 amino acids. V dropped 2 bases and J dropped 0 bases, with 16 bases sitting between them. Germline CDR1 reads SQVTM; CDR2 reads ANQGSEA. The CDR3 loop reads CSVERNRVGANYGYTF. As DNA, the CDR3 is TGCAGCGTTGAAAGAAACAGGGTGGGAGCTAACTATGGCTACACCTTC.

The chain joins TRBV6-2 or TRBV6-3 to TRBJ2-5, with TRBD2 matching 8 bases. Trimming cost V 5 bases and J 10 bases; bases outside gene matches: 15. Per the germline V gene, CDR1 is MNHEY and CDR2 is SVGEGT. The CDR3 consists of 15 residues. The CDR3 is CASSPWKSGRVDQYF. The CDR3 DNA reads TGTGCCAGCAGTCCCTGGAAGAGCGGGAGAGTCGACCAGTACTTC.

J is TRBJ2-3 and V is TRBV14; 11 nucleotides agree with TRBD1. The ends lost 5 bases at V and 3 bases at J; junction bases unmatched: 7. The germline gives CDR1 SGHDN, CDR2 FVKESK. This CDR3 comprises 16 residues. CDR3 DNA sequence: TGTGCCAGCAGCTTCGGGACAGGGGGTAAGACAGATACGCAGTATTTT. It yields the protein CASSFGTGGKTDTQYF.

CDR3 nucleotide sequence: TGTGCCAGCAGTCTTTCGACCGGGACAGGCGTACCCGTCCTGACTTTC. Translated, it gives CASSLSTGTGVPVLTF. The rearrangement links TRBV27 to TRBJ2-6; TRBD1 aligns across 8 bases. The trim removed 5 bases at V and 12 bases at J, leaving 15 bases unmatched. Germline V CDR1 and CDR2: MNHEY, SMNVEV (reference sequence). There are 16 residues in the CDR3. Together with reference TRBV27 and TRBJ2-6, the CDR3 gives the full variable domain: EAQVTQNPRYLITVTGKKLTVTCSQNMNHEYMSWYRQDPGLGLRQIYYSMNVEVTDKGDVPEGYKVSRKEKRNFPLILESPSPNQTSLYFCASSLSTGTGVPVLTFGAGSRLTVL.

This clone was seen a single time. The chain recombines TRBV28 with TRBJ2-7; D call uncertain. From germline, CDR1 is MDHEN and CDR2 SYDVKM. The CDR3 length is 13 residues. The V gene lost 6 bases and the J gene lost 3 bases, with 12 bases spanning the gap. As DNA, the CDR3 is TGTGCCAGCAGACCTACTACGAGCTACGAGCAGTACTTC. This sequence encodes CASRPTTSYEQYF.

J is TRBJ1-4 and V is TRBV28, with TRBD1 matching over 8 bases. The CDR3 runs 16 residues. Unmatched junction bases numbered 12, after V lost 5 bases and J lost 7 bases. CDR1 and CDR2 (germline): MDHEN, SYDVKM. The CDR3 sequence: CASSLGQGRNPEKLFF. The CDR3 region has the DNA TGTGCCAGCAGTCTAGGACAGGGACGTAACCCTGAAAAACTGTTTTTT.

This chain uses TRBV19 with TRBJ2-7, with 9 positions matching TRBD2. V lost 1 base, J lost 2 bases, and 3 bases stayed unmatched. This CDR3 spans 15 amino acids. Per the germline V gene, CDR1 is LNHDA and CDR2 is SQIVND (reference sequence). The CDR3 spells CASSIGLAGTYEQYF. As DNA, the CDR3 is TGTGCCAGTAGTATAGGTCTAGCGGGAACCTACGAGCAGTACTTC.

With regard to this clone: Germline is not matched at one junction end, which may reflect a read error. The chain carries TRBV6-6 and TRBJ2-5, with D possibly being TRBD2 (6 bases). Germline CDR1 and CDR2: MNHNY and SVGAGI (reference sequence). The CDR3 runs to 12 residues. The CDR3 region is CASSYRRESQYF. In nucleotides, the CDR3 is TGTGCCAGCAGTTACCGCCGGGAGAGCCAGTACTTC.

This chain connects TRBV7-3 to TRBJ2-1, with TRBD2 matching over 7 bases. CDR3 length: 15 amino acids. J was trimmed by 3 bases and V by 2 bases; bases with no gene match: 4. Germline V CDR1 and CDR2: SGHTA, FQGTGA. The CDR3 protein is CASSLAGADYNEQFF. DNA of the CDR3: TGTGCCAGCAGCTTAGCGGGAGCGGACTACAATGAGCAGTTCTTC.

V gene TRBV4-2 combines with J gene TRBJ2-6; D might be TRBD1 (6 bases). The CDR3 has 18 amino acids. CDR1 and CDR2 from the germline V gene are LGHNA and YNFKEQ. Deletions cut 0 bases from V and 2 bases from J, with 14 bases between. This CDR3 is CASSQDRLRGTGANVLTF. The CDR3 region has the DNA TGTGCCAGCAGCCAAGATAGACTTAGGGGGACTGGGGCCAACGTCCTGACTTTC.

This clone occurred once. CDR3 DNA: TGTGCCAGCAGCTTGAGGTACGGGACAGATACGCAGTATTTT. It is translated as CASSLRYGTDTQYF. V gene TRBV11-2 combines with J gene TRBJ2-3, with D unresolved. Trimming pared 3 bases from V and 3 bases from J, leaving 10 bases between. The CDR3 runs to 14 residues. The germline V gene encodes CDR1 SGHAT and CDR2 FQNNGV. Full variable domain (missing parts from reference TRBV11-2 and TRBJ2-3): EAGVAQSPRYKIIEKRQSVAFWCNPISGHATLYWYQQILGQGPKLLIQFQNNGVVDDSQLPKDRFSAERLKGVDSTLKIQPAKLEDSAVYLCASSLRYGTDTQYFGPGTRLTVL.

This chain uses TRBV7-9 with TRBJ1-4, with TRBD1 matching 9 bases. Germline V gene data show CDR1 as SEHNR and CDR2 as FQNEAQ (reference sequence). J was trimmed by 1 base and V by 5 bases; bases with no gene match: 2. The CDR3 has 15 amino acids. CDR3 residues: CASSPGQGTNEKLFF. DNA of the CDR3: TGTGCCAGCAGCCCGGGACAGGGAACTAATGAAAAACTGTTTTTT. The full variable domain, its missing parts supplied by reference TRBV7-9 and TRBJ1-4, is DTGVSQNPRHKITKRGQNVTFRCDPISEHNRLYWYRQTLGQGPEFLTYFQNEAQLEKSRLLSDRFSAERPKGSFSTLEIQRTEQGDSAMYLCASSPGQGTNEKLFFGSGTQLSVL.

This chain's CDR3 is CASSITGVDTQYF. The DNA of the CDR3 is TGTGCCAGTAGTATAACAGGGGTAGATACGCAGTATTTT. The chain recombines TRBV19 with TRBJ2-3, with TRBD1 matching 7 bases. From germline, CDR1 is LNHDA and CDR2 SQIVND (reference sequence). This CDR3 comprises 13 residues. V trimming: 2 bases; J trimming: 5 bases; junction bases outside the gene matches: 1.

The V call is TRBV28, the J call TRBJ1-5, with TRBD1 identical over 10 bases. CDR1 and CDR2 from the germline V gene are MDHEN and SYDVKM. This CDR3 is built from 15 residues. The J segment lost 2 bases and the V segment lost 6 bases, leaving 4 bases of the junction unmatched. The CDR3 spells CASRRTGGGNQPQHF. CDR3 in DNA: TGTGCCAGCAGACGGACAGGGGGTGGCAATCAGCCCCAGCATTTT. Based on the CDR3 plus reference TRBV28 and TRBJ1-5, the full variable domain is DVKVTQSSRYLVKRTGEKVFLECVQDMDHENMFWYRQDPGLGLRLIYFSYDVKMKEKGDIPEGYSVSREKKERFSLILESASTNQTSMYLCASRRTGGGNQPQHFGDGTRLSIL.

CDR3 DNA: TGTGCCACCAGTGAGACAGGGGGCGCGAGGTCTGAGCAGTTCTTC. It encodes CATSETGGARSEQFF. J is TRBJ2-1 and V is TRBV24-1, with 10 bases matching TRBD1. CDR1 and CDR2 (germline): KGHDR, SFDVKD. V shed 4 bases and J 9 bases; nucleotides not matched to a gene: 8. The CDR3 consists of 15 residues.

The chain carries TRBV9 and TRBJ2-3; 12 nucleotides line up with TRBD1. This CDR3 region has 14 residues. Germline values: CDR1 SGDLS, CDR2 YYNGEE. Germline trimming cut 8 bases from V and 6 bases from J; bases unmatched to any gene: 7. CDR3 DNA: TGTGCCAGTAGCCGGGACAGGGGGCACGATACGCAGTATTTT. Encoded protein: CASSRDRGHDTQYF.

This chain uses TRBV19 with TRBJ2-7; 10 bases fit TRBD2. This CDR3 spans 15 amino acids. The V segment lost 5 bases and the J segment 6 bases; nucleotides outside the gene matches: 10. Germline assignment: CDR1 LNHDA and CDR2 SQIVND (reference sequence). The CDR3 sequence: CASSLSSGSFSEQYF. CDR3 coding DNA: TGTGCCAGTAGTCTCTCTAGCGGGAGTTTCTCCGAGCAGTACTTC.

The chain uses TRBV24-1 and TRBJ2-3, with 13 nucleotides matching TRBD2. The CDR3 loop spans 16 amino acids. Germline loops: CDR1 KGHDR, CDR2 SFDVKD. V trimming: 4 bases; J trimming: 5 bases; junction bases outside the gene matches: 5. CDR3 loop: CATSEGTSGIVDTQYF. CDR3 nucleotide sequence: TGTGCCACCAGTGAGGGGACTAGCGGGATAGTAGATACGCAGTATTTT.

The CDR3 sequence is CASSGPGAGGGYEQYF. The CDR3 DNA is TGTGCCAGCAGCGGACCGGGGGCGGGAGGCGGGTACGAGCAGTACTTC. V gene TRBV7-6 combines with J gene TRBJ2-7, with TRBD2 matching 8 bases. The J segment lost 4 bases and the V segment lost 5 bases, leaving 13 bases of the junction unmatched. This CDR3 comprises 16 residues. Germline loops: CDR1 SGHVS, CDR2 FNYEAQ.

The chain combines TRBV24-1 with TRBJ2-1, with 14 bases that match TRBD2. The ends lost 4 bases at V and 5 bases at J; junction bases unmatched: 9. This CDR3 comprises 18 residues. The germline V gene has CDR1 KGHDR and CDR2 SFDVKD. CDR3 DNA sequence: TGTGCCACCAGTGACCGCGGGACTAGCGGGAGATTCGACAATGAGCAGTTCTTC. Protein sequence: CATSDRGTSGRFDNEQFF.

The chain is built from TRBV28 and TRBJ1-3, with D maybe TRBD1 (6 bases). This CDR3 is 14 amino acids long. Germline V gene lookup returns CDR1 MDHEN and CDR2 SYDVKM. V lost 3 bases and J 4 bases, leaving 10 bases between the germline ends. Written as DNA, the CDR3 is TGTGCCAGCAGTTTTAAGGGGGGGGGAAACACCATATATTTT. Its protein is CASSFKGGGNTIYF. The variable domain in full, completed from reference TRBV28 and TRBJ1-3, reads DVKVTQSSRYLVKRTGEKVFLECVQDMDHENMFWYRQDPGLGLRLIYFSYDVKMKEKGDIPEGYSVSREKKERFSLILESASTNQTSMYLCASSFKGGGNTIYFGEGSWLTVV.

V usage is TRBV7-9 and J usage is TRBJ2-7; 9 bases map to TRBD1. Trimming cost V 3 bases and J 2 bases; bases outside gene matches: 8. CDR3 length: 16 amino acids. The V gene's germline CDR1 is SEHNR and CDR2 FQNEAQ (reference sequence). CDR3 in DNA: TGTGCCAGCAGCTTGACCGGGACAGGGCTTACCTACGAGCAGTACTTC. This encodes CASSLTGTGLTYEQYF.